The entry below describes one TCR beta chain. The antigen is not known. With V trimmed by 5 bases and J by 8 bases, 8 bases remained unmatched. The CDR3 is 13 residues long. Germline lookup yields CDR1 SGHTA and CDR2 FQGNSA. This sample was included in a study of cytomegalovirus exposure and HLA in healthy donors. Whole-study findings and limits: Sequences of the TCR beta chain were said to predict the HLA-A and HLA-B alleles of most subjects accurately. CMV serostatus was the sole immune exposure data available. Earlier findings revealed that most TCR beta V segments proved productive either about 87% or about 30% of the time.

The PCR made use of 60 Vbeta and 13 Jbeta primers. Libraries were prepared by immunoSEQ multiplex PCR; TCRdb keeps only in-frame clonotypes and omits some of them. The table includes 150,000 to 200,000 clones, around three quarters detected once. This receptor was identified in a woman aged 25-40 years in good health and CMV-seropositive. The sequencing input was PBMCs. V usage is TRBV7-2 and J usage is TRBJ1-2; the match to TRBD1 covers 7 bases. The CDR3 coding sequence is TGTGCCAGCAGCCAAGACAGGGTCCGCGGCTACACCTTC. This translates into CASSQDRVRGYTF.